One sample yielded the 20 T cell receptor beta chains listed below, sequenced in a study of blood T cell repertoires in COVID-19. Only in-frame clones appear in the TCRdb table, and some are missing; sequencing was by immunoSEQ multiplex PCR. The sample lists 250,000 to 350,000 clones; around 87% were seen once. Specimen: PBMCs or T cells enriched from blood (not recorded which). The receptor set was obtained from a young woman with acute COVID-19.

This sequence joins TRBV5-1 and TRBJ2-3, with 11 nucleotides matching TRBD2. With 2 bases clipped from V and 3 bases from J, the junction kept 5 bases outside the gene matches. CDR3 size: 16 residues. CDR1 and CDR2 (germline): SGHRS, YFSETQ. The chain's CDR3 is CASSLSASGGTDTQYF. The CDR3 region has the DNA TGCGCCAGCAGCTTATCGGCTAGCGGGGGGACAGATACGCAGTATTTT. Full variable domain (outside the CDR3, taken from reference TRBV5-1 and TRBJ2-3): KAGVTQTPRYLIKTRGQQVTLSCSPISGHRSVSWYQQTPGQGLQFLFEYFSETQRNKGNFPGRFSGRQFSNSRSEMNVSTLELGDSALYLCASSLSASGGTDTQYFGPGTRLTVL.

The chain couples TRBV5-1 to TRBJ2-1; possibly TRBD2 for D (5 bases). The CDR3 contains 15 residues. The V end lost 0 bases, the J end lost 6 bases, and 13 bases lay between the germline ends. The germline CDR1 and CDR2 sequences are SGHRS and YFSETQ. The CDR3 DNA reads TGCGCCAGCAGCTTGGCCGGGGTTAGCTCCAATGAGCAGTTCTTC. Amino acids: CASSLAGVSSNEQFF.

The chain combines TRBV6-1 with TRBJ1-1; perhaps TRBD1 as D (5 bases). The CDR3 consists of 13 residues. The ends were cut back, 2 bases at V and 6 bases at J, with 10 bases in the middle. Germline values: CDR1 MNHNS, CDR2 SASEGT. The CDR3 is CASSESGVPEAFF. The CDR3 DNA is TGTGCCAGCAGTGAATCGGGGGTACCTGAAGCTTTCTTT.

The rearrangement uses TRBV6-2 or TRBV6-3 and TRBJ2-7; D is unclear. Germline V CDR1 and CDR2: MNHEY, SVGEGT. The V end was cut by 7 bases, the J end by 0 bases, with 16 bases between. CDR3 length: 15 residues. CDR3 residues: CASTYRRLSSYEQYF. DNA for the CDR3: TGTGCCAGCACTTATCGCAGGCTAAGCTCCTACGAGCAGTACTTC.

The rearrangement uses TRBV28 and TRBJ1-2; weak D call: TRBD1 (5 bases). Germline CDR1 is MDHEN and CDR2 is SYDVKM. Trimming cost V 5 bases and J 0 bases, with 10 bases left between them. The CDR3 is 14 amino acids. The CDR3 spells CASSASTANYGYTF. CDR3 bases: TGTGCCAGCAGTGCCTCGACAGCTAACTATGGCTACACCTTC.

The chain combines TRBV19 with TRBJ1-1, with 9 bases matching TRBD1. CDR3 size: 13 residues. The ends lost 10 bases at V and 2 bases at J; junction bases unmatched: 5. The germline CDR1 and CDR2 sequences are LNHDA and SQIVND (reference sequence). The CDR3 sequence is CATRGQGNTEAFF. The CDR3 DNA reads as TGTGCCACTCGGGGACAGGGTAACACTGAAGCTTTCTTT.

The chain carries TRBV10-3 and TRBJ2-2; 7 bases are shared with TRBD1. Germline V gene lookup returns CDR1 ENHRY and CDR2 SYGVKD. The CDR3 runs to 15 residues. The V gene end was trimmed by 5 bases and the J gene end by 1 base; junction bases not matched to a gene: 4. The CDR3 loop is CAISPGTVNTGELFF. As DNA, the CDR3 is TGTGCCATCAGTCCAGGGACAGTGAACACCGGGGAGCTGTTTTTT.

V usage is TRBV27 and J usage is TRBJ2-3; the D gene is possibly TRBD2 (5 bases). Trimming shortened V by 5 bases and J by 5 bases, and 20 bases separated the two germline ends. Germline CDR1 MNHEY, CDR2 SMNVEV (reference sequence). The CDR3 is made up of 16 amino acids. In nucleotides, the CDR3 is TGTGCCAGCAGTCCGAAAGGGAGCACCGGCATAGATACGCAGTATTTT. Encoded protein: CASSPKGSTGIDTQYF.

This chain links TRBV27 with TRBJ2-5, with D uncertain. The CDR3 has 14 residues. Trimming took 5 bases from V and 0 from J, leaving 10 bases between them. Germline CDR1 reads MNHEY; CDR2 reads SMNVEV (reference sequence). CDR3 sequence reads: CASSLYRDQETQYF. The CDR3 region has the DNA TGTGCCAGCAGTCTTTACCGGGACCAAGAGACCCAGTACTTC.

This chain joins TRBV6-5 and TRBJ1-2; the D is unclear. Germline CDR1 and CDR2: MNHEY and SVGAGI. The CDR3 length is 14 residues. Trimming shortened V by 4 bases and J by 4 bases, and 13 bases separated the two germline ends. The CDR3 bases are TGTGCCAGCAGTTTCTCCGGGGAAGTCTATGGCTACACCTTC. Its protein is CASSFSGEVYGYTF.

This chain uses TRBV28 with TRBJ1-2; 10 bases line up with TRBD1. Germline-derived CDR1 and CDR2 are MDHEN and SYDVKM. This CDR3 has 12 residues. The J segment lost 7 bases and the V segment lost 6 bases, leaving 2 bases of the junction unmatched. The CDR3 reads CASRGQGIGYTF. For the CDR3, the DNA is TGTGCCAGCAGGGGACAGGGGATTGGCTACACCTTC.

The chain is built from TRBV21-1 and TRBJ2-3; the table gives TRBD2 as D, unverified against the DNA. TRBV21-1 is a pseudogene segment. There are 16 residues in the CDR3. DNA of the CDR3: TGTGCCAGCAGCAAAAGGGGAGCGGGAGCCGGAGATACGCAGTATTTT. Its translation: CASSKRGAGAGDTQYF.

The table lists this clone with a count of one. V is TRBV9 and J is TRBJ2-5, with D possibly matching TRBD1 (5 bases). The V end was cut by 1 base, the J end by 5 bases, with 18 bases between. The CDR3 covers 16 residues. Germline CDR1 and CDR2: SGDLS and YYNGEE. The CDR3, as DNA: TGTGCCAGCAGCGTAAGTCAGGGTCAAGAGTTGGAGACCCAGTACTTC. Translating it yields CASSVSQGQELETQYF.

In nucleotides, the CDR3 is TGTGCCAGCAGTGACGGGGACAGGGGGCGTAAATGGTATGGCTACACCTTC. Amino acid sequence: CASSDGDRGRKWYGYTF. V and J are TRBV6-4 and TRBJ1-2; TRBD1 aligns across 12 bases. The CDR3 has 17 residues. Trimming took 2 bases from V and 5 from J; bases not matched to a gene: 9. CDR1 MRHNA and CDR2 SNTAGT come from the germline V gene.

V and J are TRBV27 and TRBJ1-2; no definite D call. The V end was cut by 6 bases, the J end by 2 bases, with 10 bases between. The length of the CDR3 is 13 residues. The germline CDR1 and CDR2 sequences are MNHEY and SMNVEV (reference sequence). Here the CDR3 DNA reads TGTGCCAGCAGCCAAACAGTGAACTATGGCTACACCTTC. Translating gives CASSQTVNYGYTF.

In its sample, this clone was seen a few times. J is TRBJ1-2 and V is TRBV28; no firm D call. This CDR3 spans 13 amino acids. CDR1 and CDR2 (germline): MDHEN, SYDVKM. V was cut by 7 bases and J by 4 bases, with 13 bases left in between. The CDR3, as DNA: TGTGCCAGCAACCAAGCGGGAATCTATGGCTACACCTTC. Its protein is CASNQAGIYGYTF.

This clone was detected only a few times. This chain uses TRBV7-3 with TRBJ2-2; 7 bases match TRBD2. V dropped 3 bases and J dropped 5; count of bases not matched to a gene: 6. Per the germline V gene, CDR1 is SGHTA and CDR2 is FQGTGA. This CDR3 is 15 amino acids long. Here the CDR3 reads CASSLVSGTTGELFF. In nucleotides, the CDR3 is TGTGCCAGCAGCTTGGTGAGCGGGACTACCGGGGAGCTGTTTTTT.

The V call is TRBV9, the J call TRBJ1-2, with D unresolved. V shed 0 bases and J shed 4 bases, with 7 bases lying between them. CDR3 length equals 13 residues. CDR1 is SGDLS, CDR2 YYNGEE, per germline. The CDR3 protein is CASSVDGFYGYTF. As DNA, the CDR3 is TGTGCCAGCAGCGTAGACGGTTTCTATGGCTACACCTTC.

The DNA for the CDR3 is TGTGCCAGCAGCTCCTTTCCAGGGACCGGGGAGCTGTTTTTT. This sequence encodes CASSSFPGTGELFF. The rearrangement joins TRBV7-2 to TRBJ2-2; possible D gene TRBD1, 5 bases. From germline, CDR1 is SGHTA and CDR2 FQGNSA. Trimming took 4 bases from V and 5 from J, leaving 11 bases between them. This CDR3 has 14 residues.

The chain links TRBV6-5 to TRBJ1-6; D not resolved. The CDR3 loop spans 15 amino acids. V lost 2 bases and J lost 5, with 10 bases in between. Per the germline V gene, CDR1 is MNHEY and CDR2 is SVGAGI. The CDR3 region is CASSYEGTDNSPLHF. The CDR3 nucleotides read TGTGCCAGCAGTTACGAGGGCACAGATAATTCACCCCTCCACTTT.